The 20 T cell receptor beta chains reported below all come from one sample, sequenced in a study of blood T cell repertoires in COVID-19. Profiling relied on immunoSEQ multiplex PCR, and the TCRdb table lists in-frame clones only, not all of them. This sample has around 230,000 clones, with approximately 83% found just once. Input material: peripheral blood. The origin of the receptors is a man aged 40-50 years with acute or convalescent COVID-19.

A single count supports this clone. This chain uses TRBV2 with TRBJ1-4, with D possibly matching TRBD1 (5 bases). Germline V lookup: CDR1 SNHLY, CDR2 FYNNEI. V was shortened by 4 bases and J by 6 bases, with 15 bases between the two germline ends. The length of the CDR3 is 15 residues. The CDR3 loop reads CASSVRGGWDEKLFF. The CDR3 DNA is TGTGCCAGCAGTGTCCGCGGGGGTTGGGATGAAAAACTGTTTTTT. The full variable domain, with the rest looked up from reference TRBV2 and TRBJ1-4, is EPEVTQTPSHQVTQMGQEVILRCVPISNHLYFYWYRQILGQKVEFLVSFYNNEISEKSEIFDDQFSVERPDGSNFTLKIRSTKLEDSAMYFCASSVRGGWDEKLFFGSGTQLSVL.

The chain is built from TRBV9 and TRBJ2-1; the D is unclear. V was trimmed by 0 bases and J by 2 bases, leaving 12 bases between them. The CDR3 is 16 residues long. In germline, CDR1 is SGDLS, CDR2 YYNGEE. The CDR3 is CASSVVSGTPYNEQFF. The CDR3 bases are TGTGCCAGCAGCGTAGTTTCGGGTACCCCCTACAATGAGCAGTTCTTC.

The CDR3 here is CASSQVQGEPLHF. The CDR3 DNA reads as TGCGCCAGCAGCCAAGTGCAGGGGGAACCCCTCCACTTT. The chain links TRBV4-3 to TRBJ1-6; 7 bases are a match to TRBD1. Trimming at V came to 1 base and at J to 12 bases, leaving 3 bases not matched to a gene. The germline CDR1 and CDR2 sequences are LGHNA and YSLEER. CDR3 length equals 13 residues.

The chain has TRBV27 and TRBJ2-1; D perhaps matches TRBD2 (7 bases). The V and J ends lost 5 bases and 10 bases respectively, with 12 bases between them. The length of the CDR3 is 12 residues. Germline assignment: CDR1 MNHEY and CDR2 SMNVEV (reference sequence). The CDR3 DNA follows: TGTGCCAGCAGTCTCTGGGGGGGCGAGCAGTTCTTC. Translated, it gives CASSLWGGEQFF.

Regarding this clone: Different DNA sequences within this sample yield the same CDR3. The V call is TRBV12-5, the J call TRBJ1-1; D not certain. The CDR3 contains 12 residues. Trimming shortened V by 5 bases and J by 4 bases, and 8 bases separated the two germline ends. Germline V lookup: CDR1 LGHNT, CDR2 FRNRAP. The CDR3 nucleotides are TGTGCTAGTGGTCTCGGAGGCACTGAAGCTTTCTTT. This sequence encodes CASGLGGTEAFF.

The chain couples TRBV7-7 to TRBJ2-1, with 13 bases that match TRBD2. CDR1 is SSHAT, CDR2 FNYEAQ, per germline (reference sequence). The CDR3 sequence is 15 residues long. The trim removed 5 bases at V and 7 bases at J, leaving 5 bases unmatched. The CDR3 sequence is CASSTGLAGMNEQFF. Written as DNA, the CDR3 is TGTGCCAGCAGCACGGGACTAGCGGGAATGAATGAGCAGTTCTTC.

This clone was recorded once. This chain joins TRBV5-1 and TRBJ1-6; D remains ambiguous. Trimming took 7 bases from V and 7 from J, leaving 9 bases between them. The CDR3 loop spans 12 amino acids. Germline V gene sequence: CDR1 SGHRS, CDR2 YFSETQ. The CDR3 here is CASSEPNSPLHF. As DNA, the CDR3 is TGCGCCAGCTCCGAGCCCAATTCACCCCTCCACTTT.

This clone was recorded once. The chain has TRBV2 and TRBJ2-4; 9 nucleotides line up with TRBD1. The CDR3 is 13 amino acids. The junction had 8 bases not matched to a gene; V was cut back by 8 bases and J by 9 bases. Germline-derived CDR1 and CDR2 are SNHLY and FYNNEI. DNA of the CDR3: TGTGCCAGCGACCCTACAGGGGGCACCATTCAGTACTTC. Protein product: CASDPTGGTIQYF.

This rearrangement joins TRBV25-1 to TRBJ2-3; 8 bases match TRBD1. V shed 3 bases and J 3 bases; nucleotides not matched to a gene: 8. Germline CDR1 reads MGHDK; CDR2 reads SYGVNS. CDR3 length equals 16 residues. Here the CDR3 reads CASSEGSYRGTDTQYF. Written as DNA, the CDR3 is TGTGCCAGCAGTGAGGGGTCTTACAGGGGGACAGATACGCAGTATTTT.

The chain links TRBV30 to TRBJ1-3, with no clear D. Germline V gene data show CDR1 as GTSNPN and CDR2 as SVGIG (reference sequence). V lost 2 bases and J 4 bases, leaving 9 bases between the germline ends. The CDR3 is made up of 13 amino acids. CDR3 bases: TGTGCCTGGAGTTCACTTCTAGGAAACACCATATATTTT. It yields the protein CAWSSLLGNTIYF.

The J gene is TRBJ2-3, the V gene TRBV6-2 or TRBV6-3; TRBD2 agrees at 7 bases. Germline trimming cut 0 bases from V and 2 bases from J; bases unmatched to any gene: 11. This CDR3 region has 18 residues. Per the germline V gene, CDR1 is MNHEY and CDR2 is SVGEGT. The chain's CDR3 is CASSYSIPSGIITDTQYF. In nucleotides, the CDR3 is TGTGCCAGCAGTTACTCGATACCCAGCGGGATCATCACAGATACGCAGTATTTT.

The chain combines TRBV30 with TRBJ1-4, with D possibly TRBD1 on 5 matching bases. The CDR3 is made up of 13 amino acids. Trimming removed 5 bases from V and 7 bases from J, with 14 bases in between. The germline CDR1 and CDR2 sequences are GTSNPN and SVGIG (reference sequence). CDR3 amino acids: CAWAWGEGEKLFF. As DNA, the CDR3 is TGTGCCTGGGCTTGGGGGGAAGGTGAAAAACTGTTTTTT.

This sequence joins TRBV6-5 and TRBJ1-6; 9 bases fit TRBD1. Germline V gives CDR1 MNHEY, CDR2 SVGAGI. The CDR3 is made up of 14 amino acids. Trimming cost V 1 base and J 10 bases; bases outside gene matches: 2. The CDR3 DNA reads as TGTGCCAGCAGTTACTGGACAGGGGAATCACCCCTCCACTTT. Translating gives CASSYWTGESPLHF.

The chain joins TRBV2 to TRBJ2-5; D is possibly TRBD1 (5 bases). Trimming stripped 6 bases from V and 0 bases from J, with 5 bases between. Germline values: CDR1 SNHLY, CDR2 FYNNEI. The CDR3 is 12 residues long. Written as DNA, the CDR3 is TGTGCCAGCAGGACAGACCAAGAGACCCAGTACTTC. Protein: CASRTDQETQYF.

Here the CDR3 reads CASSLWAGSNTEAFF. CDR3 bases: TGTGCCAGCAGCTTATGGGCAGGATCGAACACTGAAGCTTTCTTT. V and J are TRBV11-2 and TRBJ1-1; D uncertain. Germline V CDR1 and CDR2: SGHAT, FQNNGV. The CDR3 is made up of 15 amino acids. V was clipped by 2 bases and J by 1 base, with 11 bases between them.

The rearrangement uses TRBV6-2 or TRBV6-3 and TRBJ2-3; TRBD2 agrees at 8 bases. Trimming removed 2 bases from V and 4 bases from J; junction bases left unmatched: 14. CDR3 size: 18 residues. Per the germline V gene, CDR1 is MNHEY and CDR2 is SVGEGT. Here the CDR3 reads CASSYGWLSGRRSDTQYF. The CDR3 DNA follows: TGTGCCAGCAGTTACGGTTGGTTAAGCGGGAGAAGGTCAGATACGCAGTATTTT.

This chain links TRBV11-2 with TRBJ1-2, with D tentatively TRBD1 (5 bases). The CDR3 runs to 15 residues. The V gene lost 0 bases and the J gene lost 8 bases, with 16 bases spanning the gap. Germline V gene data show CDR1 as SGHAT and CDR2 as FQNNGV. The CDR3 loop reads CASSLDLAGRGGYTF. The CDR3 bases are TGTGCCAGCAGCTTAGATTTGGCAGGGCGAGGAGGCTACACCTTC.

The rearrangement links TRBV7-9 to TRBJ2-1; 10 nucleotides line up with TRBD2. V gave up 1 base and J gave up 9 bases; unmatched junction bases: 0. Looked up from germline, CDR1 is SEHNR and CDR2 is FQNEAQ (reference sequence). The CDR3 contains 13 residues. DNA of the CDR3: TGTGCCAGCAGCTTAGGGACTAGCGGTGAGCAGTTCTTC. Residues: CASSLGTSGEQFF.

V is TRBV7-8 and J is TRBJ1-6; no clear D gene. The germline V and J ends were trimmed by 3 bases and 7 bases, with 10 bases remaining between them. The CDR3 covers 14 residues. CDR1 SGHVS and CDR2 FQNEAQ come from the germline V gene. The CDR3 coding sequence is TGTGCCAGCAGCTTCAGGATTCTCAATTCACCCCTCCACTTT. Encoded protein: CASSFRILNSPLHF. Variable domain in full (rest from reference TRBV7-8 and TRBJ1-6): GAGVSQSPRYKVAKRGQDVALRCDPISGHVSLFWYQQALGQGPEFLTYFQNEAQLDKSGLPSDRFFAERPEGSVSTLKIQRTQQEDSAVYLCASSFRILNSPLHFGNGTRLTVT.

The V gene is TRBV7-2, the J gene TRBJ1-5, with D unresolved. Germline V gene lookup returns CDR1 SGHTA and CDR2 FQGNSA. CDR3 length equals 15 residues. Between the trimmed V and J ends, which lost 2 bases and 0 bases, there was a span of 8 bases. In DNA form, the CDR3 reads TGTGCCAGCAGCTTAAAAACGGGTAGCAATCAGCCCCAGCATTTT. Translating gives CASSLKTGSNQPQHF.